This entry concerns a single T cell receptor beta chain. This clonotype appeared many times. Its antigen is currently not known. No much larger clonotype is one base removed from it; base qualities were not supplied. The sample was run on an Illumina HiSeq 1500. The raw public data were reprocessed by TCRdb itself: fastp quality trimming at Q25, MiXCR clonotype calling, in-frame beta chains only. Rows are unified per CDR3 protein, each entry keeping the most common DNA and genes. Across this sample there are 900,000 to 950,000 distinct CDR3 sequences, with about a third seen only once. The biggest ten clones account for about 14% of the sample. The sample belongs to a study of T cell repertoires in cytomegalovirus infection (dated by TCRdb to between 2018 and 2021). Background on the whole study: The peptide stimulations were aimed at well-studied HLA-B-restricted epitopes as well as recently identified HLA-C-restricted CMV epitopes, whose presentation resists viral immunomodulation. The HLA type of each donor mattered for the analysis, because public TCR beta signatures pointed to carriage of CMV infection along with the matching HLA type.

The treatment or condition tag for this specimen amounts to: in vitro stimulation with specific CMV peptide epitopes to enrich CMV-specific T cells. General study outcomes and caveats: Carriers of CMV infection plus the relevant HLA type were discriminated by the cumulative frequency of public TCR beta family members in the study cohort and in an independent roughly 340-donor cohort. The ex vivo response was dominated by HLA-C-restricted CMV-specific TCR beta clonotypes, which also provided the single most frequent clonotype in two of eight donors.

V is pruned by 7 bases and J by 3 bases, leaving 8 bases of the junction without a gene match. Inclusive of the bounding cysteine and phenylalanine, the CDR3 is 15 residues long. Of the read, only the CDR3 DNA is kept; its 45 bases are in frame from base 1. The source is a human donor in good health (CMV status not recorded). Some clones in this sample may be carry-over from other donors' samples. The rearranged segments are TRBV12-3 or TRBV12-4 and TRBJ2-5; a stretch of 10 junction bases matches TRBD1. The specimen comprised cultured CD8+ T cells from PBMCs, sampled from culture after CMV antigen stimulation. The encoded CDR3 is CASTAGTGAEETQYF. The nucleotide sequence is TGTGCCAGCACCGCCGGGACAGGGGCCGAAGAGACCCAGTACTTC.